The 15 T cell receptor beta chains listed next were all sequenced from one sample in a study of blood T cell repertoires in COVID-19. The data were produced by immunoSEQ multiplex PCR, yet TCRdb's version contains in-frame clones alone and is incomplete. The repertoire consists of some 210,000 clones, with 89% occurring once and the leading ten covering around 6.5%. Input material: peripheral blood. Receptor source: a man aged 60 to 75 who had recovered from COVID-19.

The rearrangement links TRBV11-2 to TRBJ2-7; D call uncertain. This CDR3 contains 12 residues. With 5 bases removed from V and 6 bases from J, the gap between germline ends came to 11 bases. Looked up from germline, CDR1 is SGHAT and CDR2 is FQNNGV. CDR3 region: CASSLERSEQYF. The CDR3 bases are TGTGCCAGCAGCCTCGAGCGTAGCGAGCAGTACTTC.

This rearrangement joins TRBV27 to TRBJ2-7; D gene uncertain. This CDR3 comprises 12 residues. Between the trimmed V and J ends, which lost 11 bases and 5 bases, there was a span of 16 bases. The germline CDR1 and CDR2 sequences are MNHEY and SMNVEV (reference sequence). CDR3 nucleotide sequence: TGTGCCGTAGTGGTGGGCGTCAACGAGCAGTACTTC. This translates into CAVVVGVNEQYF.

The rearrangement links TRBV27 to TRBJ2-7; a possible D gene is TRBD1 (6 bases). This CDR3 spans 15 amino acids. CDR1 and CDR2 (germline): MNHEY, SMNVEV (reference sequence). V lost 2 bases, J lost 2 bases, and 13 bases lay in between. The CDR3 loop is CASSLKPGQPYEQYF. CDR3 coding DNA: TGTGCCAGCAGTTTAAAGCCGGGACAACCCTACGAGCAGTACTTC.

The CDR3 sequence is CASSPAGGNTEAFF. The CDR3 nucleotides read TGTGCCAGCAGCCCCGCAGGGGGCAACACTGAAGCTTTCTTT. V is TRBV5-6 and J is TRBJ1-1, with TRBD1 matching over 8 bases. The germline V gene encodes CDR1 SGHDT and CDR2 YYEEEE. With 4 bases clipped from V and 2 bases from J, the junction kept 4 bases outside the gene matches. The CDR3 has 14 residues.

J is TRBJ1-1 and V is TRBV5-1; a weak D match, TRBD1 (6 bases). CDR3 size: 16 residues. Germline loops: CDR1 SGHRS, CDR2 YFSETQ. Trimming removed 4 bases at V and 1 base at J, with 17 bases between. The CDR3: CASSLNGGQQNTEAFF. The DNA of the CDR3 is TGCGCCAGCAGCCTAAACGGAGGACAGCAGAACACTGAAGCTTTCTTT.

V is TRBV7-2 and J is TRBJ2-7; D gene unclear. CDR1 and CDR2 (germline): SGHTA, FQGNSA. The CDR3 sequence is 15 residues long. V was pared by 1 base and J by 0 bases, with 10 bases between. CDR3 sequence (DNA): TGTGCCAGCAGCTTAGTTGGGCGTCTCTCCTACGAGCAGTACTTC. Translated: CASSLVGRLSYEQYF.

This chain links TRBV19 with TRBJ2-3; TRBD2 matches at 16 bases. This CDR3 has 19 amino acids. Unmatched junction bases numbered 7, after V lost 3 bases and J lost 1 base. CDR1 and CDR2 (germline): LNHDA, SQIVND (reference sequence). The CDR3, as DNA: TGTGCCAGTAGTATGGGGACTAGCGGGAGGGCCTACGGCACAGATACGCAGTATTTT. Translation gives CASSMGTSGRAYGTDTQYF.

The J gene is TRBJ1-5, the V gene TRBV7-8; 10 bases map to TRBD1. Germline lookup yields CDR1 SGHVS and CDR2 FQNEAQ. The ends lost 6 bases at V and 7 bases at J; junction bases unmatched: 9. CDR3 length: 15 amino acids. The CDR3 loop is CASSSGTGAGQPQHF. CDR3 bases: TGTGCCAGCAGTTCCGGGACAGGGGCCGGGCAGCCCCAGCATTTT.

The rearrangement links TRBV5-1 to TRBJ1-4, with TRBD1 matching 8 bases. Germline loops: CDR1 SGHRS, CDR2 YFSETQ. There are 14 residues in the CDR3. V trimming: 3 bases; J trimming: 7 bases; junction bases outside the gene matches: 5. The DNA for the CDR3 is TGCGCCAGCAGCTCGACAGGGGTCGGTGAAAAACTGTTTTTT. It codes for CASSSTGVGEKLFF.

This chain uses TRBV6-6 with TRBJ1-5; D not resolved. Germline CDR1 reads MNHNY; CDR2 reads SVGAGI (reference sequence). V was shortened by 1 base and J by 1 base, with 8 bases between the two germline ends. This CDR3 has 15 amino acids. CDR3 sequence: CASSYFGQSNQPQHF. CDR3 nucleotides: TGTGCCAGCAGTTACTTTGGGCAGAGCAATCAGCCCCAGCATTTT.

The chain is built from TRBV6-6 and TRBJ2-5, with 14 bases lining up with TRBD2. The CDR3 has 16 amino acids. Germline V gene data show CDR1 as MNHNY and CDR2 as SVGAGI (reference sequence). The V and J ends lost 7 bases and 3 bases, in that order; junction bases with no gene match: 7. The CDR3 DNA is TGTGCCAGCAAACCGGCGGGACTAGCGGGGGAAGAGACCCAGTACTTC. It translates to CASKPAGLAGEETQYF.

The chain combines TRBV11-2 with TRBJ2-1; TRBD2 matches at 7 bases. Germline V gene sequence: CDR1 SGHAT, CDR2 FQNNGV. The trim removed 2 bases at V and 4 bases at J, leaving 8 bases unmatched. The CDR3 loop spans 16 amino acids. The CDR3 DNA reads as TGTGCCAGCAGCTTATTTTGGTCTAGCGGATACAATGAGCAGTTCTTC. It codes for CASSLFWSSGYNEQFF.

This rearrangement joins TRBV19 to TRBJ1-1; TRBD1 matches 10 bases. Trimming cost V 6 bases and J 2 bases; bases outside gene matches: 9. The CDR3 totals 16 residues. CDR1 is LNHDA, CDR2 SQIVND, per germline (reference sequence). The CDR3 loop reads CASSTDDRGPNTEAFF. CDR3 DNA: TGTGCCAGTAGCACCGATGACAGGGGGCCCAACACTGAAGCTTTCTTT.

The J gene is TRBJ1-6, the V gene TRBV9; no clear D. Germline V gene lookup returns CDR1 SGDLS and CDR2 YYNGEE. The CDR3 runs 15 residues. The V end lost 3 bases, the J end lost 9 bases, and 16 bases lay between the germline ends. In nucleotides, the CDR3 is TGTGCCAGCAGCGCCCCCGGCGTTGGAGGTTCACCCCTCCACTTT. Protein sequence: CASSAPGVGGSPLHF.

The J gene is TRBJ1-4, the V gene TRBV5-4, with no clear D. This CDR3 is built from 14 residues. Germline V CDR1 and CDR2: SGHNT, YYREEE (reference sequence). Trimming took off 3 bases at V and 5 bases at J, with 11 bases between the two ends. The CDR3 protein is CASSSRNENEKLFF. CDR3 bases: TGTGCCAGCAGCTCGAGAAACGAGAATGAAAAACTGTTTTTT.